Reported below is one TCR beta chain. The germline CDR1 and CDR2 sequences are SGHRS and YFSETQ. Losses at the gene ends were 2 bases for V and 0 bases for J; bases not matched to a gene: 3. The CDR3 has 15 residues. The data were obtained in a study of blood T cell repertoires in COVID-19. Some clones are missing from TCRdb's copy, which holds only in-frame ones; the method was immunoSEQ multiplex PCR. The sample has 250,000 to 300,000 clones; approximately 87% are singletons. Input material: peripheral blood. The receptor was derived from a young woman with COVID-19, enrolled during active disease. This chain links TRBV5-1 with TRBJ2-3; the match to TRBD1 covers 7 bases. The DNA for the CDR3 is TGCGCCAGCAGCTTAGGGACAGCCAGCACAGATACGCAGTATTTT. Translated, it gives CASSLGTASTDTQYF.